This T cell receptor (beta chain) originates from a study of T-cell memory formation after mild COVID-19. Overall study context: Most TCR clusters belonged to a single donor.

This clonotype turned up a few times. Antigen: not known. General study findings and limits: Memory cells collected pre-infection included some clones that later responded, suggesting cross-reactive memory joined. There was no confirmation that second-wave clones peaking on day 37 were SARS-CoV-2 specific.

A single record per CDR3 protein comes from TCRdb applying MiXCR to the 5' RACE reads. This sample yields approximately 480,000 distinct CDR3 sequences, of which 18% are seen a single time; 9% to 15% belongs to the top ten. Sequencing was done on a sample of PBMCs or a T cell subset sorted from them (not recorded which). This TCR came from an adult woman who had mild COVID-19 (a few samples of this study predate the infection). Cell type and time point are not known.

The CDR3 region has the DNA TGCGCCAGCAGTGATAGCGGGCAGTCATACAATGAGCAGTTCTTC. As protein: CASSDSGQSYNEQFF. The rearrangement joins TRBV10-1 to TRBJ2-1, with 7 bases aligning to TRBD2. The germline CDR1 and CDR2 sequences are WNHNN and SYGVQD (reference sequence). Losses at the gene ends were 3 bases for V and 4 bases for J; bases not matched to a gene: 6. This CDR3 is built from 15 residues.